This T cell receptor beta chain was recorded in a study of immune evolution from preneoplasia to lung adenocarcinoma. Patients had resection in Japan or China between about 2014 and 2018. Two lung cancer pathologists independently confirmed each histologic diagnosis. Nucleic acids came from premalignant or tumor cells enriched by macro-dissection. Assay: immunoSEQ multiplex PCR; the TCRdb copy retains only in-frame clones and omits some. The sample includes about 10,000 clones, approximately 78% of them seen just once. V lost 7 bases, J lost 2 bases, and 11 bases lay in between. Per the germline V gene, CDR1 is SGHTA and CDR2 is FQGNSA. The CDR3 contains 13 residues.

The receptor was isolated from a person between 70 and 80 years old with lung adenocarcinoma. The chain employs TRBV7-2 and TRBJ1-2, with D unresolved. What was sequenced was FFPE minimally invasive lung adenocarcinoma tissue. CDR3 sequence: CASKKGPNYGYTF. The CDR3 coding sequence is TGTGCCAGCAAGAAGGGTCCAAACTATGGCTACACCTTC.